This TCR beta chain comes out of a study of CD8+ T cells in alopecia areata. Study-level findings and limits: Clonality was higher in lesional than normal scalp, especially in alopecia totalis/universalis. Sequence data from scalp samples additionally include resident alphabeta T cells of normal skin.

TCR sequencing used cDNA made by reverse transcription of extracted RNA. Sequencing used immunoSEQ multiplex PCR; TCRdb keeps in-frame clones, though not all of them. The sample lists a few hundred thousand clones; approximately 67% were seen once. Treatment given: oral pan-JAK inhibitor, 5-10 mg twice daily. CD4+ and CD8+ T cells were sorted from PBMCs. Regarding this clone: The antigen is unknown.

Per germline, CDR1 SQVTM and CDR2 ANQGSEA. V was clipped by 4 bases and J by 6 bases; unmatched bases: 8. This CDR3 has 13 amino acids. The genes are TRBV29-1 and TRBJ1-2, with 7 bases matching TRBD1. The receptor was isolated from a human donor with alopecia areata. The sequencing used CD4+ T cells sorted from blood, collected at approximately week 42, from a patient treated with tofacitinib. The CDR3 spells CSVVDAGGNGYTF. CDR3 in DNA: TGCAGCGTTGTAGACGCAGGGGGGAATGGCTACACCTTC.